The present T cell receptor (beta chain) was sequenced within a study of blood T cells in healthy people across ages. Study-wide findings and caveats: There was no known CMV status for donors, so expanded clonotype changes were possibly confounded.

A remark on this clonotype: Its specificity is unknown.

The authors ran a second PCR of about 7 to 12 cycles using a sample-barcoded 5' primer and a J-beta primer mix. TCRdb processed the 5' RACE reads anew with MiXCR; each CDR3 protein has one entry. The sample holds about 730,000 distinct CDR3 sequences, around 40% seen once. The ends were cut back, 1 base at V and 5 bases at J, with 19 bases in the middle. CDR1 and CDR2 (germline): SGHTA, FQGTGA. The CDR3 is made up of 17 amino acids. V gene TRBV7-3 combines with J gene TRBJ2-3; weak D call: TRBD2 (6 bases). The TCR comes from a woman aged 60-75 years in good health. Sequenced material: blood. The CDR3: CASSLNGGARLGDTQYF. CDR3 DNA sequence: TGTGCCAGCAGCTTAAATGGCGGGGCCAGACTCGGAGATACGCAGTATTTT.